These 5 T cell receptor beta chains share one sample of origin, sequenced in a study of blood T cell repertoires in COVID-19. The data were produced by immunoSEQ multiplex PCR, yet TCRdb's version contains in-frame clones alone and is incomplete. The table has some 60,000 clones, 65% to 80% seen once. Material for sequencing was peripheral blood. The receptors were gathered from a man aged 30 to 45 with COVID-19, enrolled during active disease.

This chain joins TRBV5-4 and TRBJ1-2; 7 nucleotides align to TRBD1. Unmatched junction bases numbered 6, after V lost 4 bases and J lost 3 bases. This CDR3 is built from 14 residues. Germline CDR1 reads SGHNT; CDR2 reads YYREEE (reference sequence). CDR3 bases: TGTGCCAGCAGCGTAGGGACAGTCGACTATGGCTACACCTTC. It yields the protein CASSVGTVDYGYTF.

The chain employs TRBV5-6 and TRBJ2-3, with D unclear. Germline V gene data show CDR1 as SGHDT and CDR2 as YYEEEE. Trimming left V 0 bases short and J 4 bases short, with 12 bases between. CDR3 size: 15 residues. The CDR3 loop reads CASSLGAQPSDTQYF. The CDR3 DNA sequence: TGTGCCAGCAGCTTGGGGGCCCAGCCCTCAGATACGCAGTATTTT.

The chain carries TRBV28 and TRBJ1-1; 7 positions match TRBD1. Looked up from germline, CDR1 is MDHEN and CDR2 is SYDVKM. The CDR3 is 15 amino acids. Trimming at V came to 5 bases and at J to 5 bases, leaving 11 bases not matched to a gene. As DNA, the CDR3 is TGTGCCAGCAGTATTCCGGGACAGCGGAGGACTGAAGCTTTCTTT. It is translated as CASSIPGQRRTEAFF.

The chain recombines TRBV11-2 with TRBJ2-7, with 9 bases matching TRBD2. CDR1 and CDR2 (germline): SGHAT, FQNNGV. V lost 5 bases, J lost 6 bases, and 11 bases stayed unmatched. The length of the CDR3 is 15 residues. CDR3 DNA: TGTGCCAGCAGCCGGGGCGGGAGGGTCCCCTCCGAGCAGTACTTC. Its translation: CASSRGGRVPSEQYF.

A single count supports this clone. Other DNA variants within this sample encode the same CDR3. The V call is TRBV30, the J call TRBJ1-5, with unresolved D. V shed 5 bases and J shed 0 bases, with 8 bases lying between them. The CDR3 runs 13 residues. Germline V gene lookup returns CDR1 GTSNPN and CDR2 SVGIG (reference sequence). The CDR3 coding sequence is TGTGCCTGGTCCCCTTATAGCAATCAGCCCCAGCATTTT. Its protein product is CAWSPYSNQPQHF. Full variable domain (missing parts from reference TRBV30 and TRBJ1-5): SQTIHQWPATLVQPVGSPLSLECTVEGTSNPNLYWYRQAAGRGLQLLFYSVGIGQISSEVPQNLSASRPQDRQFILSSKKLLLSDSGFYLCAWSPYSNQPQHFGDGTRLSIL.